In its sample, the clone carrying this T cell receptor (beta chain) was seen once. Its specificity is unknown. The assay was immunoSEQ multiplex PCR, and TCRdb's table has in-frame clones only and misses some. The repertoire includes approximately 74,000 clones, 90% to 95% of them detected once, and 0.32% sits in the top ten. The record originates from a study of OX40 agonist ivuxolimab in advanced cancers. Points from the study as a whole: The work left the antigen specificity of expanded peripheral T cells undetermined.

This receptor was obtained from an adult with an advanced solid tumor such as melanoma, head and neck, liver or kidney cancer. Sequenced here: CD4+ or CD8+ T cells sorted from blood, sampled in a trial of the OX40 agonist ivuxolimab.

The CDR3 coding sequence is TGCAGTACAGAGGGCCGCAATGAGCAGTTCTTC. Translated, it gives CSTEGRNEQFF. The chain joins TRBV20-1 to TRBJ2-1, with a possible D match to TRBD2 (5 bases). This CDR3 has 11 residues. V was trimmed by 8 bases and J by 6 bases, leaving 11 bases between them. Germline lookup yields CDR1 DFQATT and CDR2 SNEGSKA (reference sequence).